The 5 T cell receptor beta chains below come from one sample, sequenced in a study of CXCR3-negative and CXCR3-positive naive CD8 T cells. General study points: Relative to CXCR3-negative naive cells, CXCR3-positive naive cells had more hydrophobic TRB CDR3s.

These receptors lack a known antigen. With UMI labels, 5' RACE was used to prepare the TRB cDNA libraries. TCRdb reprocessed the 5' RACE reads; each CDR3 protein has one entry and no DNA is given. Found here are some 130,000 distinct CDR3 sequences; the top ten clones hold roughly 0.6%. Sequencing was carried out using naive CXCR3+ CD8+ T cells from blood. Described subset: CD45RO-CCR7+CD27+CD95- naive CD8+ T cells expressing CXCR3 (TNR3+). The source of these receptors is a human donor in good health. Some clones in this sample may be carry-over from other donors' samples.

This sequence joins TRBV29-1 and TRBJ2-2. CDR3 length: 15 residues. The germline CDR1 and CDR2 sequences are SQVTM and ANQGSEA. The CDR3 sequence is CSVEVSGFDTGELFF.

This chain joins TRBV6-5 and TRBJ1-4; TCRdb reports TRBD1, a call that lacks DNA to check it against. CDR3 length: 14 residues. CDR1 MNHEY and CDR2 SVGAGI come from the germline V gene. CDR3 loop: CASSGTGANEKLFF.

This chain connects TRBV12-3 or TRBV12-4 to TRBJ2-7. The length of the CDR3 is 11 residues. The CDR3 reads CASSHGVEQYF.

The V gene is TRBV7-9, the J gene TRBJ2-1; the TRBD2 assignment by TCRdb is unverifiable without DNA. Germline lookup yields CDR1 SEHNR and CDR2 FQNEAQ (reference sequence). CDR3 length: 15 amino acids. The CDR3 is CASSSGLAGHNEQFF.

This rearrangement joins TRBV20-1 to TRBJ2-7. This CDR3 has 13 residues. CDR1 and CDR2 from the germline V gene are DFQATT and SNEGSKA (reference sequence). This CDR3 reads CSASPIADYEQYF.